This T cell receptor beta chain was identified during a study of post-analysis software for immune sequencing data. Study as a whole: Patients with relapsing-remitting, secondary progressive and progressive-relapsing multiple sclerosis courses were all represented.

Built from TCR beta cDNA, the libraries had unique molecular identifiers in them. The T cell input of about 0.85 to 10 million gave approximately 500,000 cDNA molecules. Each CDR3 protein gets one entry after TCRdb re-called the PCR reads with MiXCR. The table has about 160,000 distinct CDR3 sequences, about 36% seen once. The CDR3 contains 15 residues. Germline lookup yields CDR1 SGHRS and CDR2 YFSETQ. With 4 bases clipped from V and 5 bases from J, the junction kept 11 bases outside the gene matches. Details on this clonotype: No antigen is known for it.

Study-wide findings and caveats: About 5 TRBV segments, including TRBV5-6, TRBV5-1 and TRBV20-1, were more frequent in patients than controls. Versus controls, multiple sclerosis patients showed significantly lower diversity (normalized Chao1).

This sequence was found in a girl aged 10-17 years with multiple sclerosis. The chain uses TRBV5-1 and TRBJ2-7; 8 bases align to TRBD1. Specimen: blood, collected after autologous hematopoietic stem cell transplantation. CDR3 region: CASSPLGQGADEQYF. The CDR3 bases are TGCGCCAGCAGCCCCCTCGGTCAGGGGGCCGACGAGCAGTACTTC.